Listed below are T cell receptor beta chains from one sample, sequenced in a study of cytomegalovirus exposure and HLA in healthy donors. Clones were sequenced by immunoSEQ multiplex PCR, and TCRdb holds only the in-frame ones, with some missing. The listing records around 53,000 clones. The sample consisted of PBMCs. These TCRs come from a male donor in good health and CMV-seropositive. Both conserved end residues are part of each CDR3. D genes are given only for firm matches.

TRBJ2-5	TRBV30	16	TRBD2	CAWSVGLAGAQETQYF	TGTGCCTGGAGTGTAGGGCTAGCGGGGGCCCAAGAGACCCAGTACTTC
TRBJ1-1	TRBV12-5	13	TRBD1	CASGSTGVSEAFF	TGTGCTAGTGGTTCGACAGGGGTAAGTGAAGCTTTCTTT
TRBJ2-7	TRBV27	14	TRBD2	CASSSRGNLYEQYF	TGTGCCAGCAGTTCGCGGGGGAATCTTTACGAGCAGTACTTC
TRBJ2-7	TRBV27	16	TRBD2	CASSTPLAGGSYEQYF	TGTGCCAGCAGTACCCCCCTAGCGGGGGGATCTTACGAGCAGTACTTC
TRBJ1-6	TRBV6-4	13	.	CASKDSILFPLHF	TGTGCCAGCAAGGACAGTATTCTCTTTCCCCTCCACTTT
TRBJ2-1	TRBV19	13	.	CASSIILDNEQFF	TGTGCCAGTAGTATAATTCTCGACAATGAGCAGTTCTTC
TRBJ2-7	TRBV9	14	TRBD2	CASSVASGGGEQYF	TGTGCCAGCAGCGTAGCTAGCGGGGGAGGAGAGCAGTACTTC
TRBJ1-5	TRBV5-6	16	.	CASSSRHRIQNQPQHF	TGTGCCAGCAGCTCCCGCCACCGTATTCAGAACCAGCCCCAGCATTTT
TRBJ2-7	TRBV21-1	16	.	CASTPTGGDSFGEQYF	TGTGCCAGCACTCCTACTGGTGGGGACAGCTTCGGAGAGCAGTACTTC
TRBJ1-2	TRBV7-9	14	TRBD1	CASSLAGGNYGYTF	TGTGCCAGCAGCTTGGCAGGGGGTAACTATGGCTACACCTTC
TRBJ1-6	TRBV2	14	.	CASSLLESNSPLHF	TGTGCCAGCAGTTTACTCGAGAGTAATTCACCCCTCCACTTT
TRBJ2-7	TRBV7-2	14	TRBD1	CASTPRQGAYEQYF	TGTGCCAGCACCCCACGACAGGGGGCGTACGAGCAGTACTTC
TRBJ2-3	TRBV11-3	15	.	CASSSDLDWPGTQYF	TGTGCCAGCAGCTCTGATCTAGACTGGCCGGGTACGCAGTATTTT
TRBJ2-3	TRBV7-6	15	TRBD2	CASSTTSGGKDTQYF	TGTGCCAGCAGCACGACTAGCGGGGGGAAAGATACGCAGTATTTT
TRBJ2-5	TRBV4-3	15	.	CASSQLRWGRETQYF	TGCGCCAGCAGCCAACTTCGGTGGGGCCGAGAGACCCAGTACTTC
TRBJ1-3	TRBV5-1	15	TRBD1	CASTSGTGSGNTIYF	TGCGCCAGCACCTCCGGGACAGGGTCTGGAAACACCATATATTTT
TRBJ1-2	TRBV29-1	12	TRBD1	CSDDRVRDGYTF	TGCAGCGACGACAGGGTTCGGGATGGCTACACCTTC
TRBJ2-3	TRBV13	15	TRBD2	CASSLSGGVTDTQYF	TGTGCCAGCAGCCTTAGCGGGGGGGTCACAGATACGCAGTATTTT
TRBJ2-7	TRBV15	14	.	CATSRVSGSYEQYF	TGTGCCACCAGCAGAGTCAGCGGCTCCTACGAGCAGTACTTC
TRBJ2-7	TRBV6-5	13	.	CASTGDSSYEQYF	TGTGCCAGCACCGGGGACTCCTCCTACGAGCAGTACTTC
TRBJ2-1	TRBV2	15	TRBD2	CASSVGTSGSHEQFF	TGTGCCAGCAGTGTCGGGACTAGCGGGAGCCATGAGCAGTTCTTC
TRBJ2-3	TRBV7-2	13	TRBD1	CASRDRATDTQYF	TGTGCCAGCCGGGACAGGGCGACAGATACGCAGTATTTT
TRBJ2-5	TRBV5-4	14	TRBD1	CASSRTGLTETQYF	TGTGCCAGCAGCCGGACAGGGCTCACGGAGACCCAGTACTTC
TRBJ1-5	TRBV14	16	.	CASSRAGQGTWQPQHF	TGTGCCAGCAGCCGGGCGGGGCAGGGCACCTGGCAGCCCCAGCATTTT
TRBJ1-2	TRBV15	13	TRBD1	CATSDGQGYGYTF	TGTGCCACCAGCGATGGACAGGGGTATGGCTACACCTTC
TRBJ2-7	TRBV28	15	TRBD1	CASTTSRTGSYEQYF	TGTGCCAGCACCACGAGCCGGACAGGGTCCTACGAGCAGTACTTC
TRBJ2-3	TRBV7-3	15	.	CASSLGQLVTDTQYF	TGTGCCAGCAGCTTAGGGCAGTTAGTCACAGATACGCAGTATTTT
TRBJ2-3	TRBV29-1	14	TRBD2	CSVVLAGGVDTQYF	TGCAGCGTTGTATTAGCGGGGGGTGTAGATACGCAGTATTTT
TRBJ1-1	TRBV28	12	.	CASSLGVTEAFF	TGTGCCAGCAGTCTAGGGGTTACTGAAGCTTTCTTT